Shown below are 10 T cell receptor beta chains from a single sample sequenced in a study of vaccination effects on CD4 cells after COVID-19. These receptors have no identified antigens. Assay used: immunoSEQ multiplex PCR; TCRdb lists only in-frame clones, some missing. Among 50,000 to 70,000 clones, 70% to 85% were seen once, and the ten largest hold roughly 2.2%. Having been cultured for around nine days, the cells underwent CD4+ T cell isolation. Two-dose vaccination with either BNT162b2 or mRNA-1273 was given to the participants. This specimen was CD4+ T cells from PBMCs cultured without peptide, taken after COVID-19 vaccination. Receptors were obtained from a human donor who received a COVID-19 vaccine.

The gene calls are TRBV19 and TRBJ2-6, with D perhaps TRBD2 (6 bases). The CDR3 spans 15 residues. V lost 8 bases and J lost 0, with 11 bases in between. CDR1 LNHDA and CDR2 SQIVND come from the germline V gene (reference sequence). CDR3 in amino acids: CASRDGSSGANVLTF. As DNA, the CDR3 is TGTGCCAGTCGGGACGGGAGCTCTGGGGCCAACGTCCTGACTTTC. The whole variable domain, remainder taken from reference TRBV19 and TRBJ2-6, is DGGITQSPKYLFRKEGQNVTLSCEQNLNHDAMYWYRQDPGQGLRLIYYSQIVNDFQKGDIAEGYSVSREKKESFPLTVTSAQKNPTAFYLCASRDGSSGANVLTFGAGSRLTVL.

The chain couples TRBV19 to TRBJ1-2; TRBD1 aligns across 12 bases. V trimming: 5 bases; J trimming: 6 bases; junction bases outside the gene matches: 10. This CDR3 has 16 amino acids. The germline V gene encodes CDR1 LNHDA and CDR2 SQIVND (reference sequence). CDR3 in amino acids: CASSANRDRGHHGYTF. The CDR3, as DNA: TGTGCCAGTAGTGCCAACCGGGACAGGGGGCATCATGGCTACACCTTC.

This clone was picked up one time. The chain recombines TRBV12-3 or TRBV12-4 with TRBJ2-1; the match to TRBD2 covers 9 bases. The CDR3 covers 13 residues. J lost 10 bases, V lost 4 bases, and 5 bases had no gene match. CDR3 DNA: TGTGCCAGCAGTTCCGTAGCGGGGGCCGAGCAGTTCTTC. Its translation: CASSSVAGAEQFF.

CDR3 bases: TGTGCCAGCAGTGATTTAGGGGTGGTACGCAATCAGCCCCAGCATTTT. Its translation: CASSDLGVVRNQPQHF. The chain uses TRBV6-1 and TRBJ1-5; maybe TRBD1 (5 bases). The CDR3 has 16 amino acids. Per germline, CDR1 MNHNS and CDR2 SASEGT. The V and J ends lost 3 bases and 2 bases respectively, with 14 bases between them.

This rearrangement joins TRBV27 to TRBJ2-3; a possible D gene is TRBD1 (6 bases). CDR1 MNHEY and CDR2 SMNVEV come from the germline V gene (reference sequence). V lost 6 bases and J 4 bases, leaving 17 bases between the germline ends. This CDR3 has 15 residues. The CDR3: CASRYREGHADTQYF. The CDR3, as DNA: TGTGCCAGCAGATACAGGGAAGGTCACGCAGATACGCAGTATTTT.

This chain uses TRBV6-2 or TRBV6-3 with TRBJ2-1; 14 bases line up with TRBD2. The CDR3 covers 15 residues. CDR1 and CDR2 from the germline V gene are MNHEY and SVGEGT. J was trimmed by 4 bases and V by 6 bases; bases with no gene match: 2. CDR3 bases: TGTGCCAGCAGCGGACTAGCGGGGGGTTACAATGAGCAGTTCTTC. This encodes CASSGLAGGYNEQFF.

V usage is TRBV18 and J usage is TRBJ2-1; TRBD1 matches at 11 bases. This CDR3 contains 16 residues. Germline CDR1 is KGHSH and CDR2 is LQKENI. J lost 7 bases, V lost 5 bases, and 10 bases had no gene match. In DNA form, the CDR3 reads TGTGCCAGCTCATCCCGGGACAGGGGGTCAAGGAATGAGCAGTTCTTC. Amino acids: CASSSRDRGSRNEQFF.

This chain uses TRBV28 with TRBJ1-4; D not resolved. Trimming removed 4 bases at V and 0 bases at J, with 9 bases between. Germline CDR1 and CDR2: MDHEN and SYDVKM. The CDR3 spans 15 residues. This chain's CDR3 is CASSSPTATNEKLFF. For the CDR3, the DNA is TGTGCCAGCAGTTCGCCCACCGCAACTAATGAAAAACTGTTTTTT.

This clone was picked up a small number of times. The gene calls are TRBV4-1 and TRBJ1-5; perhaps TRBD1 as D (5 bases). The V gene lost 3 bases and the J gene lost 10 bases, with 16 bases spanning the gap. This CDR3 is built from 14 residues. CDR1 and CDR2 (germline): MGHRA, YSYEKL. CDR3 amino acids: CASSQSTAEKPQHF. In DNA form, the CDR3 reads TGCGCCAGCAGCCAGTCGACAGCGGAAAAACCCCAGCATTTT.

This chain connects TRBV18 to TRBJ2-5; D remains ambiguous. V was shortened by 1 base and J by 2 bases, with 8 bases between the two germline ends. This CDR3 spans 14 amino acids. Germline values: CDR1 KGHSH, CDR2 LQKENI. The CDR3 sequence is CASSPRIGQETQYF. The CDR3 DNA follows: TGTGCCAGCTCACCACGAATCGGGCAAGAGACCCAGTACTTC.